One T cell receptor beta chain is described in this entry. What it binds is not known. The data derive from a study of OX40 agonist ivuxolimab in advanced cancers. Study context: In this trial design, patients received ivuxolimab intravenously at 0.01 to 10 mg/kg every 2 weeks. Prior anti-PD-1, anti-PD-L1 or anti-CTLA-4 therapy did not bar entry, and 30% to 40% had some. Study-level results: On average, CD8+ T cells showed a greater number of expanded clones than CD4+. Among the lowest peripheral clonal expansion occurred in 0.1-3.0 mg/kg partial responders.

Germline V gene sequence: CDR1 GTSNPN, CDR2 SVGIG (reference sequence). Trimming cost V 0 bases and J 6 bases, with 11 bases left between them. The CDR3 contains 13 residues. The table came from immunoSEQ multiplex PCR; TCRdb's copy has only in-frame clones and leaves some out. The sample includes fewer than 95,000 clones, over 75% of them seen just once. This receptor was identified in an adult with an advanced solid tumor such as melanoma, head and neck, liver or kidney cancer. Sequenced here: CD4+ or CD8+ T cells sorted from blood, sampled in a trial of the OX40 agonist ivuxolimab. This rearrangement joins TRBV30 to TRBJ1-2; D uncertain. CDR3 DNA: TGTGCCTGGAGTGTATTGGGGAACGATGGCTACACCTTC. As protein: CAWSVLGNDGYTF.